The clone carrying this T cell receptor (beta chain) was detected ten times or more. TCRdb re-called the RT-PCR reads through MiXCR, storing one row per CDR3 protein. The data hold 500,000 to 750,000 distinct CDR3 sequences, with 14% observed a single time. The data are from a study of response to subunit inactivated influenza vaccine. CDR3 length equals 15 residues. Germline V gives CDR1 SEHNR, CDR2 FQNEAQ (reference sequence). V lost 2 bases to trimming and J lost 5 bases, with 15 bases between them. The chain combines TRBV7-9 with TRBJ2-5; no reliable D call. The sequence was obtained from a man between 50 and 59 years old who received an inactivated influenza vaccine. This material consisted of PBMCs from blood, taken 12 days after vaccination. The CDR3 protein is CASSLSFPVWETQYF. CDR3 in DNA: TGTGCCAGCAGCTTAAGTTTTCCGGTGTGGGAGACCCAGTACTTC.